These T cell receptor beta chains were read from a single sample in a study of glioma-infiltrating T cells after dendritic cell vaccination. Assay used: immunoSEQ multiplex PCR; TCRdb lists only in-frame clones, some missing. The sample carries approximately 90,000 clones, roughly four fifths recorded once. The sequences come from blood, collected after dendritic cell vaccination. The receptors shown here come from a human donor with glioblastoma. Both conserved end residues are part of each CDR3. The D gene is left open where the match is weak. Not every row has a clone size; where given, it reads once, few, many or a size class.

clone size: -; D gene: -; J gene: TRBJ2-1; V gene: TRBV5-8; CDR3 protein: CASSPLYNEQFF
clone size: -; D gene: -; J gene: TRBJ1-4; V gene: TRBV7-2; CDR3 protein: CASSLRGRNNEKLFF
clone size: -; D gene: TRBD1; J gene: TRBJ2-2; V gene: TRBV28; CDR3 protein: CASSSIDRANTGELFF
clone size: -; D gene: TRBD1; J gene: TRBJ1-5; V gene: TRBV19; CDR3 protein: CASSQRTGDGNQPQHF
clone size: few; D gene: -; J gene: TRBJ2-1; V gene: TRBV19; CDR3 protein: CASSIDSPSSYNEQFF
clone size: -; D gene: -; J gene: TRBJ1-1; V gene: TRBV28; CDR3 protein: CASSSSGEGRTEAFF
clone size: -; D gene: TRBD1; J gene: TRBJ2-2; V gene: TRBV19; CDR3 protein: CASSTTGGPNTGELFF
clone size: -; D gene: -; J gene: TRBJ1-3; V gene: TRBV6-1; CDR3 protein: CASSEAGAEGNTIYF
clone size: -; D gene: TRBD1; J gene: TRBJ2-6; V gene: TRBV19; CDR3 protein: CASSIGQGRNSGANVLTF
clone size: -; D gene: -; J gene: TRBJ1-6; V gene: TRBV25-1; CDR3 protein: CASSESAGSFSTPLHF
clone size: -; D gene: -; J gene: TRBJ2-4; V gene: TRBV27; CDR3 protein: CASSLDGGLTEAKNIQYF
clone size: -; D gene: -; J gene: TRBJ1-1; V gene: TRBV12-5; CDR3 protein: CASGQQGNTEAFF
clone size: -; D gene: -; J gene: TRBJ1-1; V gene: TRBV27; CDR3 protein: CASALYWVPGMNTEAFF
clone size: few; D gene: -; J gene: TRBJ1-5; V gene: TRBV19; CDR3 protein: CASSIIRGQPQHF
clone size: -; D gene: TRBD1; J gene: TRBJ1-2; V gene: TRBV18; CDR3 protein: CASSPPTRTGDDGGYTF
clone size: -; D gene: -; J gene: TRBJ2-1; V gene: TRBV6-9; CDR3 protein: CASTLGGQSEQFF
clone size: -; D gene: TRBD1; J gene: TRBJ2-5; V gene: TRBV7-7; CDR3 protein: CASSLSGQGLGETQYF
clone size: -; D gene: -; J gene: TRBJ1-1; V gene: TRBV7-2; CDR3 protein: CASSFPGFNTEAFF
clone size: -; D gene: -; J gene: TRBJ2-1; V gene: TRBV30; CDR3 protein: CAWSATYNEQFF
clone size: -; D gene: TRBD2; J gene: TRBJ2-2; V gene: TRBV19; CDR3 protein: CASSLQAGATGELFF
clone size: once; D gene: -; J gene: TRBJ2-5; V gene: TRBV28; CDR3 protein: CASRKGARFQETQYF
clone size: -; D gene: -; J gene: TRBJ1-5; V gene: TRBV29-1; CDR3 protein: CSVEGGGGQPQHF
clone size: -; D gene: TRBD2; J gene: TRBJ2-1; V gene: TRBV5-1; CDR3 protein: CASSSRTSGGAQEQFF
clone size: medium-sized; D gene: TRBD1; J gene: TRBJ1-1; V gene: TRBV19; CDR3 protein: CASSGILGTEENTEAFF
clone size: -; D gene: TRBD1; J gene: TRBJ1-2; V gene: TRBV15; CDR3 protein: CATSRDETGGYGYTF
clone size: -; D gene: TRBD1; J gene: TRBJ2-6; V gene: TRBV19; CDR3 protein: CASSIGGQGTGANVLTF
clone size: few; D gene: TRBD2; J gene: TRBJ2-1; V gene: TRBV7-3; CDR3 protein: CASSRSGRADNEQFF
clone size: -; D gene: TRBD2; J gene: TRBJ2-3; V gene: TRBV5-1; CDR3 protein: CASSPGPSGASTDTQYF
clone size: -; D gene: TRBD2; J gene: TRBJ2-3; V gene: TRBV5-4; CDR3 protein: CASSEWTRDPDTQYF
clone size: -; D gene: TRBD2; J gene: TRBJ2-3; V gene: TRBV6-1; CDR3 protein: CASRGLAEGDTQYF
clone size: -; D gene: -; J gene: TRBJ1-2; V gene: TRBV7-9; CDR3 protein: CASGGAGSNYGYTF
clone size: -; D gene: TRBD1; J gene: TRBJ1-5; V gene: TRBV5-1; CDR3 protein: CASSWGQNQPQHF
clone size: -; D gene: TRBD2; J gene: TRBJ2-5; V gene: TRBV5-4; CDR3 protein: CASSLSGTRIYETQYF
clone size: -; D gene: TRBD2; J gene: TRBJ2-1; V gene: TRBV30; CDR3 protein: CAWSAASGNNEQFF
clone size: -; D gene: TRBD2; J gene: TRBJ2-3; V gene: TRBV6-5; CDR3 protein: CASSYGTSGYTDTQYF
clone size: once; D gene: -; J gene: TRBJ2-2; V gene: TRBV19; CDR3 protein: CASTSWATGELFF
clone size: -; D gene: TRBD2; J gene: TRBJ2-1; V gene: TRBV29-1; CDR3 protein: CSVDPGYGRGSYNEQFF
clone size: -; D gene: -; J gene: TRBJ1-2; V gene: TRBV30; CDR3 protein: CAWSGTASGYGYTF
clone size: -; D gene: TRBD2; J gene: TRBJ2-5; V gene: TRBV29-1; CDR3 protein: CSVEDWTSGGPGVETQYF
clone size: -; D gene: TRBD1; J gene: TRBJ1-1; V gene: TRBV18; CDR3 protein: CASSRGQGRTEAFF
clone size: once; D gene: TRBD1; J gene: TRBJ2-7; V gene: TRBV6-6; CDR3 protein: CASRTGDSYEQYF
clone size: -; D gene: TRBD2; J gene: TRBJ2-2; V gene: TRBV11-2; CDR3 protein: CASSLSGGVNTGELFF
clone size: -; D gene: -; J gene: TRBJ2-3; V gene: TRBV6-5; CDR3 protein: CASSPGDSSTDTQYF
clone size: -; D gene: -; J gene: TRBJ2-5; V gene: TRBV5-1; CDR3 protein: CASSGQGIQETQYF
clone size: -; D gene: -; J gene: TRBJ2-2; V gene: TRBV5-6; CDR3 protein: CATTTGNTGELFF
clone size: -; D gene: -; J gene: TRBJ1-5; V gene: TRBV4-1; CDR3 protein: CASSSTGTNDQPQHF
clone size: -; D gene: -; J gene: TRBJ2-7; V gene: TRBV5-4; CDR3 protein: CASSLSTYEQYF
clone size: -; D gene: -; J gene: TRBJ2-7; V gene: TRBV11-2; CDR3 protein: CASSLQRNEQYF
clone size: once; D gene: -; J gene: TRBJ1-1; V gene: TRBV6-5; CDR3 protein: CASSYSRQGYTEAFF
clone size: -; D gene: -; J gene: TRBJ1-2; V gene: TRBV6-1; CDR3 protein: CASSEAHRTNYGYTF
clone size: -; D gene: -; J gene: TRBJ2-1; V gene: TRBV11-2; CDR3 protein: CASSFAWGGVADEQFF
clone size: -; D gene: -; J gene: TRBJ2-2; V gene: TRBV7-2; CDR3 protein: CASSLVGSVPGELFF